The 20 T cell receptor beta chains reported below all come from one sample, sequenced in a study of technical replicates of blood from several donors (dated by TCRdb to between 2016 and 2019). The receptor library was made with the immunoSEQ multiplex PCR assay. In its TCRdb copy, this immuneACCESS table keeps in-frame sequences only and misses some clones. Where compared with another copy, unresolved V genes explain less than half of these, and the others have no known cause. Present in this sample are roughly 51,000 clones, about 93% of which were seen just once. Roughly 4.3% of the sample is held by the ten biggest clonotypes. Material for sequencing was PBMCs. The receptors originated from a human donor in good health. Some clones in this sample may be carry-over from other donors' samples.

Worth noting for this clone: At one end, the junction sequence differs from germline, possibly due to a read error. The CDR3 DNA is TGTGCCAGCACCTTGGGGCGGGAGAGTGGAAATGAGCAGTTCTTC. Its translation: CASTLGRESGNEQFF. The chain links TRBV5-4 to TRBJ2-1, with 7 bases identical to TRBD2. This CDR3 is 15 amino acids long. Germline assignment: CDR1 SGHNT and CDR2 YYREEE (reference sequence).

The CDR3 sequence is CASSQVELGARGELFF. CDR3 in DNA: TGCGCCAGCAGCCAAGTAGAGCTGGGTGCGAGGGGGGAGCTGTTTTTT. J is TRBJ2-2 and V is TRBV4-3; D gene uncertain. CDR3 length: 16 residues. With 1 base removed from V and 8 bases from J, the gap between germline ends came to 17 bases. Germline lookup yields CDR1 LGHNA and CDR2 YSLEER.

The J gene is TRBJ2-3, the V gene TRBV10-3, with 7 bases lining up with TRBD1. Per germline, CDR1 ENHRY and CDR2 SYGVKD. V lost 7 bases, J lost 2 bases, and 6 bases stayed unmatched. The CDR3 consists of 14 residues. This CDR3 is CAIKAQGPTDTQYF. CDR3 bases: TGTGCCATCAAAGCACAGGGGCCCACAGATACGCAGTATTTT.

J is TRBJ1-1 and V is TRBV6-1; D is uncertain. This CDR3 is 13 amino acids long. Germline V lookup: CDR1 MNHNS, CDR2 SASEGT. V was clipped by 6 bases and J by 0 bases, with 8 bases between them. CDR3 sequence (DNA): TGTGCCAGCAGGGAGAGCTTGAACACTGAAGCTTTCTTT. Encoded protein: CASRESLNTEAFF.

The CDR3, as DNA: TGTGCCAGCAGTGAAAGAGGCCCCAGTGAGCAGTTCTTC. It translates to CASSERGPSEQFF. The rearrangement links TRBV6-1 to TRBJ2-1, with D unclear. The V gene's germline CDR1 is MNHNS and CDR2 SASEGT. The CDR3 loop spans 13 amino acids. The ends were cut back, 2 bases at V and 9 bases at J, with 11 bases in the middle.

The rearrangement links TRBV7-2 to TRBJ2-3; 11 bases match TRBD2. Germline V gene data show CDR1 as SGHTA and CDR2 as FQGNSA. This CDR3 comprises 13 residues. The CDR3 protein is CATGLAGGNTQYF. In nucleotides, the CDR3 is TGTGCTACTGGGCTAGCGGGAGGAAATACGCAGTATTTT.

This sequence joins TRBV6-1 and TRBJ2-7, with a weak D call TRBD1 (5 bases). Per germline, CDR1 MNHNS and CDR2 SASEGT. V lost 2 bases to trimming and J lost 8 bases, with 19 bases between them. The CDR3 contains 15 residues. CDR3 sequence (DNA): TGTGCCAGCAGTGAACTGGGCGGCAGGGCTATGAAGCAGTACTTC. This sequence encodes CASSELGGRAMKQYF.

In regard to this clone: Additional DNA sequences in this sample encode the identical CDR3. The rearrangement joins TRBV5-4 to TRBJ2-1, with 7 bases identical to TRBD2. CDR3 length: 13 residues. Germline lookup yields CDR1 SGHNT and CDR2 YYREEE (reference sequence). V dropped 0 bases and J dropped 8; count of bases not matched to a gene: 2. Here the CDR3 reads CASSLGLADEQFF. CDR3 coding DNA: TGTGCCAGCAGCTTGGGACTAGCCGATGAGCAGTTCTTC.

The chain joins TRBV5-1 to TRBJ2-5; 8 bases align to TRBD1. Germline CDR1 and CDR2: SGHRS and YFSETQ. The J segment lost 4 bases and the V segment lost 3 bases, leaving 8 bases of the junction unmatched. CDR3 length: 15 residues. The CDR3, as DNA: TGCGCCAGCAGCTCGACGACAGGGGACCCAGAGACCCAGTACTTC. Translated: CASSSTTGDPETQYF.

The J gene is TRBJ1-2, the V gene TRBV11-3; weak D call: TRBD1 (6 bases). Trimming took 1 base from V and 4 from J, leaving 13 bases between them. This CDR3 contains 15 residues. Per germline, CDR1 SGHNT and CDR2 YENEEA. The CDR3 DNA follows: TGTGCCAGCAGCTTAGCCGGACAGACTTCCTATGGCTACACCTTC. This sequence encodes CASSLAGQTSYGYTF. Drawing the rest from reference TRBV11-3 and TRBJ1-2, the complete variable domain is EAGVVQSPRYKIIEKKQPVAFWCNPISGHNTLYWYLQNLGQGPELLIRYENEEAVDDSQLPKDRFSAERLKGVDSTLKIQPAELGDSAVYLCASSLAGQTSYGYTFGSGTRLTVV.

This clone was seen only a few times. This chain links TRBV15 with TRBJ2-1, with 13 positions matching TRBD2. Looked up from germline, CDR1 is LNHNV and CDR2 is YYDKDF (reference sequence). This CDR3 has 15 amino acids. J gave up 9 bases and V 1 base, and 3 bases lay outside the gene matches. The CDR3 loop reads CATSRGTSGSTEQFF. The DNA for the CDR3 is TGTGCCACCAGCAGAGGGACTAGCGGGAGTACTGAGCAGTTCTTC.

The rearrangement links TRBV5-6 to TRBJ2-3; no clear D gene. The CDR3 runs to 13 residues. Germline-derived CDR1 and CDR2 are SGHDT and YYEEEE. V lost 0 bases, J lost 3 bases, and 5 bases lay in between. CDR3 nucleotides: TGTGCCAGCAGCTTGGACGGGACAGATACGCAGTATTTT. As protein: CASSLDGTDTQYF.

The V gene is TRBV7-3, the J gene TRBJ1-1; maybe TRBD1 (6 bases). V was cut by 6 bases and J by 4 bases, with 12 bases left in between. Germline-derived CDR1 and CDR2 are SGHTA and FQGTGA. The CDR3 covers 13 residues. The CDR3 nucleotides read TGTGCCAGCAGAAGACAGGTGGGCACTGAAGCTTTCTTT. Translation: CASRRQVGTEAFF.

The genes are TRBV9 and TRBJ2-6; possibly TRBD1 for D (6 bases). V gave up 2 bases and J gave up 2 bases, with 29 bases separating them. CDR3 size: 22 residues. Per germline, CDR1 SGDLS and CDR2 YYNGEE. The CDR3 is CASSVRAGAGAVLIAGANVLTF. The CDR3 bases are TGTGCCAGCAGCGTTCGGGCAGGGGCCGGGGCCGTCTTAATCGCTGGGGCCAACGTCCTGACTTTC.

This sequence joins TRBV4-2 and TRBJ1-6, with no clear D. Deletions cut 0 bases from V and 10 bases from J, with 19 bases between. CDR1 is LGHNA, CDR2 YNFKEQ, per germline. This CDR3 is 17 amino acids long. The CDR3 here is CASSQDSPRPGQSPLHF. CDR3 in DNA: TGTGCCAGCAGCCAAGACTCCCCGAGACCTGGGCAATCACCCCTCCACTTT.

This clone was seen once. The V call is TRBV5-1, the J call TRBJ2-5; 10 bases line up with TRBD1. Germline CDR1 reads SGHRS; CDR2 reads YFSETQ. V was clipped by 0 bases and J by 5 bases; unmatched bases: 1. The length of the CDR3 is 14 residues. The CDR3 DNA reads as TGCGCCAGCAGCTTGGGGGACAGGGGTGAGACCCAGTACTTC. It specifies CASSLGDRGETQYF. Combining the CDR3 with reference TRBV5-1 and TRBJ2-5 gives the whole variable domain KAGVTQTPRYLIKTRGQQVTLSCSPISGHRSVSWYQQTPGQGLQFLFEYFSETQRNKGNFPGRFSGRQFSNSRSEMNVSTLELGDSALYLCASSLGDRGETQYFGPGTRLLVL.

The rearrangement joins TRBV7-6 to TRBJ2-7; 10 bases agree with TRBD2. The junction had 9 bases not matched to a gene; V was cut back by 4 bases and J by 6 bases. Germline CDR1 reads SGHVS; CDR2 reads FNYEAQ. The CDR3 spans 15 residues. CDR3 in amino acids: CASSSSLAGVGEQYF. CDR3 in DNA: TGTGCCAGCAGCTCATCTCTAGCGGGAGTGGGCGAGCAGTACTTC.

The chain uses TRBV18 and TRBJ1-6, with 11 bases that match TRBD1. Germline CDR1 reads KGHSH; CDR2 reads LQKENI. J lost 10 bases, V lost 1 base, and 3 bases had no gene match. The CDR3 runs to 15 residues. This chain's CDR3 is CASSPQDRGRSPLHF. For the CDR3, the DNA is TGTGCCAGCTCACCACAGGACAGGGGGCGGTCACCCCTCCACTTT.

The chain recombines TRBV13 with TRBJ2-2, with 8 bases identical to TRBD2. Per the germline V gene, CDR1 is PRHDT and CDR2 is FYEKMQ (reference sequence). The V and J ends lost 6 bases and 6 bases, in that order; junction bases with no gene match: 6. The CDR3 is 14 residues long. The CDR3 DNA follows: TGTGCCAGCAGGTCGACTAGCGATTCCGGGGAGCTGTTTTTT. Amino acid sequence: CASRSTSDSGELFF.

This chain uses TRBV9 with TRBJ2-1; D might be TRBD2 (6 bases). Germline CDR1 is SGDLS and CDR2 is YYNGEE. Deletions cut 1 base from V and 12 bases from J, with 14 bases between. This CDR3 contains 13 residues. CDR3 bases: TGTGCCAGCAGCGTAACTAGTGAGGGACTGCAGTTCTTC. Protein: CASSVTSEGLQFF.